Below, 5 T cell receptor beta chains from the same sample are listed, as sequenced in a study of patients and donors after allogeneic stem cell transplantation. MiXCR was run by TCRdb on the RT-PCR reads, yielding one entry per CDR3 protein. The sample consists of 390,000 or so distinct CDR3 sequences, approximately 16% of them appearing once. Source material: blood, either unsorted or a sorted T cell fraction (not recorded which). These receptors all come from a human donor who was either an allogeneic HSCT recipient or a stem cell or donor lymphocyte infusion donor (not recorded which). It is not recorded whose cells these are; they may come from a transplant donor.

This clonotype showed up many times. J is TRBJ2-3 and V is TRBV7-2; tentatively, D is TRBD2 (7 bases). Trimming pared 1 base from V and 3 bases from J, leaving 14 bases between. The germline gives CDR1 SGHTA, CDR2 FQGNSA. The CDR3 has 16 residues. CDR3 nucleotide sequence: TGTGCCAGCAGCTTAGTGGGCGGGGGCCCGACAGATACGCAGTATTTT. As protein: CASSLVGGGPTDTQYF.

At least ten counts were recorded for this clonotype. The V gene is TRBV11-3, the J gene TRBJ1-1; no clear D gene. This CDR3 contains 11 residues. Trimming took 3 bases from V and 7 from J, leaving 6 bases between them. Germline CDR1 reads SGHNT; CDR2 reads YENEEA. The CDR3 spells CASSLGFEAFF. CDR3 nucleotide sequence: TGTGCCAGCAGCTTGGGTTTTGAAGCTTTCTTT. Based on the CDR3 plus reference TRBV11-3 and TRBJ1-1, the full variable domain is EAGVVQSPRYKIIEKKQPVAFWCNPISGHNTLYWYLQNLGQGPELLIRYENEEAVDDSQLPKDRFSAERLKGVDSTLKIQPAELGDSAVYLCASSLGFEAFFGQGTRLTVV.

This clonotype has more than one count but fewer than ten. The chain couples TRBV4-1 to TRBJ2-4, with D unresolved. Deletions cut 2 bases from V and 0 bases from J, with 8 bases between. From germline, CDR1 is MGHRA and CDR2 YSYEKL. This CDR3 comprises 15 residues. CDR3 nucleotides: TGCGCCAGCAGCCAAAGACTGCTAGCCAAAAACATTCAGTACTTC. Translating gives CASSQRLLAKNIQYF.

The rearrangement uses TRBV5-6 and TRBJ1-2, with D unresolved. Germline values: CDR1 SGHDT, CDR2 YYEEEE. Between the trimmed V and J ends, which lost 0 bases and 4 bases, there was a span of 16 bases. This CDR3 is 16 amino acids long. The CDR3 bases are TGTGCCAGCAGCTTGGAGCCGGCAGGAGGGAGCTATGGCTACACCTTC. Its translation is CASSLEPAGGSYGYTF.

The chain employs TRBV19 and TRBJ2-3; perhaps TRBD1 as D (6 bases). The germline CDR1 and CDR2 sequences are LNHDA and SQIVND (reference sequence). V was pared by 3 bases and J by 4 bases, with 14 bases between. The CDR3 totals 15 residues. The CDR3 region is CASSIVRGGSDTQYF. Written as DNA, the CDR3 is TGTGCCAGTAGTATCGTCAGGGGTGGTTCAGATACGCAGTATTTT.